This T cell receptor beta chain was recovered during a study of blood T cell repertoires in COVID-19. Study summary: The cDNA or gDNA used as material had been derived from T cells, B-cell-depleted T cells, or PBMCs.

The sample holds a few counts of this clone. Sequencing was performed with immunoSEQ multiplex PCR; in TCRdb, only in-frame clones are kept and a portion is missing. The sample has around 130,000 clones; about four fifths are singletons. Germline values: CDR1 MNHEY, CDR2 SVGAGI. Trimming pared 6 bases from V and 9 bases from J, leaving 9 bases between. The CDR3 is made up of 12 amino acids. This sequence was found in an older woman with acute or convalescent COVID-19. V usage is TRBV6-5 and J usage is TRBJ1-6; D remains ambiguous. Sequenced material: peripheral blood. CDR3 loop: CASRTAGSPLHF. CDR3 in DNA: TGTGCCAGCAGAACCGCAGGTTCACCCCTCCACTTT.